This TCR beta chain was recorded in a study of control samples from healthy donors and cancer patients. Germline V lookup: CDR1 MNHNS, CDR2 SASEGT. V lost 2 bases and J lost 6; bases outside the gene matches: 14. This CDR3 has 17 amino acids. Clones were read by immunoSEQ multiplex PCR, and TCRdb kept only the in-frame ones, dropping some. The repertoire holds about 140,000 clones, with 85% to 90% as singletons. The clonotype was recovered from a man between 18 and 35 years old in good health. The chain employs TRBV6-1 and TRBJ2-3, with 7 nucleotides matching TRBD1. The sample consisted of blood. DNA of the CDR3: TGTGCCAGCAGTGAACGGTCCTCCGGGACAGTAGAGGATACGCAGTATTTT. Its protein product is CASSERSSGTVEDTQYF.